The 20 T cell receptor beta chains below were found in one sample sequenced in a study of CD8 T cells in ankylosing spondylitis. One entry per CDR3 protein results from TCRdb running MiXCR on the 5' RACE reads. The sample includes around 220,000 distinct CDR3 sequences, approximately 10% seen only once; the top ten take 21%. The material sequenced was blood, either unsorted or a sorted T cell fraction (not recorded which). Receptors originate from a male donor with ankylosing spondylitis or in good health (not recorded which).

The genes are TRBV20-1 and TRBJ1-5, with no clear D. Germline-derived CDR1 and CDR2 are DFQATT and SNEGSKA (reference sequence). The CDR3 is 19 amino acids. V was clipped by 5 bases and J by 3 bases, with 29 bases between them. The CDR3 DNA is TGCAGTGCTGGCCTGTCGGGAGGGCTGTTCGCGGCGGCCAATCAGCCCCAGCATTTT. This sequence encodes CSAGLSGGLFAAANQPQHF.

This clonotype has a handful of counts. V is TRBV18 and J is TRBJ1-1; D gene uncertain. CDR1 and CDR2 from the germline V gene are KGHSH and LQKENI. The CDR3 consists of 14 residues. Deletions cut 2 bases from V and 5 bases from J, with 12 bases between. CDR3 region: CASSPSSLRTEAFF. The CDR3 DNA sequence: TGTGCCAGCTCACCATCTTCCCTTCGGACTGAAGCTTTCTTT. The variable domain in full, with the rest retrieved from reference TRBV18 and TRBJ1-1, is NAGVMQNPRHLVRRRGQEARLRCSPMKGHSHVYWYRQLPEEGLKFMVYLQKENIIDESGMPKERFSAEFPKEGPSILRIQQVVRGDSAAYFCASSPSSLRTEAFFGQGTRLTVV.

This clonotype appeared many times. This chain connects TRBV12-3 or TRBV12-4 to TRBJ2-7; no definite D call. Deletions cut 6 bases from V and 0 bases from J, with 12 bases between. The CDR3 totals 14 residues. The DNA of the CDR3 is TGTGCCAGCAGCTCCAAAGGACCCTCCTACGAGCAGTACTTC. Amino acids: CASSSKGPSYEQYF.

Many counts were recorded for this clonotype. Here the CDR3 DNA reads TGCGCCAGCAGCTTGGCGGCAGGGTCACCCCCACCCCAGTTCTTC. Protein product: CASSLAAGSPPPQFF. The chain is built from TRBV5-1 and TRBJ2-1, with D perhaps matching TRBD1 (5 bases). Germline values: CDR1 SGHRS, CDR2 YFSETQ. This CDR3 is built from 15 residues. Trimming removed 0 bases at V and 13 bases at J, with 20 bases between. The full variable domain, in which reference TRBV5-1 and TRBJ2-1 provide the parts outside the CDR3, is KAGVTQTPRYLIKTRGQQVTLSCSPISGHRSVSWYQQTPGQGLQFLFEYFSETQRNKGNFPGRFSGRQFSNSRSEMNVSTLELGDSALYLCASSLAAGSPPPQFFGPGTRLTVL.

In its sample, this clonotype was seen many times. The DNA for the CDR3 is TGCAGTGCCATCAGAAGTGCGGGGAACACTGAAGCTTTCTTT. This gives the protein CSAIRSAGNTEAFF. V usage is TRBV20-1 and J usage is TRBJ1-1; D remains ambiguous. This CDR3 region has 14 residues. Trimming left V 6 bases short and J 1 base short, with 15 bases between. Germline V gene sequence: CDR1 DFQATT, CDR2 SNEGSKA (reference sequence).

This clonotype was counted at least ten times. The rearrangement joins TRBV7-9 to TRBJ1-6; 10 bases agree with TRBD1. J gave up 10 bases and V 5 bases, and 8 bases lay outside the gene matches. The CDR3 sequence is 15 residues long. CDR1 and CDR2 (germline): SEHNR, FQNEAQ (reference sequence). The CDR3 nucleotides are TGTGCCAGCAGCCCATGGACAGGGGGAGAGTCACCCCTCCACTTT. This gives the protein CASSPWTGGESPLHF.

This chain joins TRBV12-3 or TRBV12-4 and TRBJ2-3; D gene ambiguous. V lost 4 bases and J 0 bases, leaving 20 bases between the germline ends. This CDR3 region has 18 residues. CDR3 residues: CASSSTRIEYSSTDTQYF. DNA of the CDR3: TGTGCCAGCAGTTCAACCCGGATCGAGTACTCTAGCACAGATACGCAGTATTTT.

V is TRBV7-8 and J is TRBJ1-5; D not resolved. V lost 5 bases and J lost 1, with 9 bases in between. CDR1 and CDR2 from the germline V gene are SGHVS and FQNEAQ. The CDR3 sequence is 14 residues long. In DNA, the CDR3 is TGTGCCAGCAGCCCCGTATGGAGCAATCAGCCCCAGCATTTT. Encoded protein: CASSPVWSNQPQHF.

This clonotype showed up just a few times. V usage is TRBV7-9 and J usage is TRBJ1-1; D is perhaps TRBD1 (5 bases). V lost 5 bases and J lost 0, with 10 bases in between. Germline values: CDR1 SEHNR, CDR2 FQNEAQ (reference sequence). The CDR3 totals 14 residues. In DNA form, the CDR3 reads TGTGCCAGCAGCCGCGGGGACTTGAACACTGAAGCTTTCTTT. Its protein is CASSRGDLNTEAFF.

This clonotype was observed many times. V and J are TRBV5-1 and TRBJ1-3; D is undetermined. Germline CDR1 is SGHRS and CDR2 is YFSETQ. This CDR3 spans 13 amino acids. Trimming removed 9 bases from V and 2 bases from J, with 12 bases in between. The CDR3 region is CATQTAPGNTIYF. CDR3 sequence (DNA): TGCGCCACACAGACCGCGCCTGGAAACACCATATATTTT.

This clonotype was found many times. The chain is built from TRBV12-3 or TRBV12-4 and TRBJ1-6, with a possible D match to TRBD1 (5 bases). The CDR3 spans 20 residues. Trimming left V 2 bases short and J 5 bases short, with 25 bases between. The CDR3 DNA reads TGTGCCAGCAGTTTAAAGGGGATATCGGGAGGAGGCAAGAATAATTCACCCCTCCACTTT. This gives the protein CASSLKGISGGGKNNSPLHF.

Concerning this clonotype itself: A much more abundant neighbour one base away suggests this may be a read error. The J gene is TRBJ1-4, the V gene TRBV6-4; 9 nucleotides match TRBD1. CDR3 length equals 13 residues. In germline, CDR1 is MRHNA, CDR2 SNTAGT. CDR3 protein: CASSEDRGEKQFF. Written as DNA, the CDR3 is TGTGCCAGCAGTGAGGACAGGGGTGAAAAACAGTTTTTT.

The rearrangement joins TRBV21-1 to TRBJ2-1; the table's D call TRBD2 went unverified against the DNA. TRBV21-1 represents a pseudogene. The length of the CDR3 is 18 residues. The DNA of the CDR3 is TGTGCCAGCAGCAAAAAGCCCCCTAGCGGGGGTAACTACAATGAGCAGTTCTTC. Its protein is CASSKKPPSGGNYNEQFF.

This clonotype was recorded many times. In DNA, the CDR3 is TGCGCCAGCAGCTTGGCCAGTTCTCAAACCTTGAGCTCCTACAATGAGCAGTTCTTC. It is translated as CASSLASSQTLSSYNEQFF. This chain connects TRBV5-1 to TRBJ2-1; D is uncertain. The CDR3 runs to 19 residues. In germline, CDR1 is SGHRS, CDR2 YFSETQ. Trimming cost V 0 bases and J 0 bases, with 19 bases left between them.

This clonotype occurred many times. The chain combines TRBV18 with TRBJ1-1, with D unresolved. The V gene's germline CDR1 is KGHSH and CDR2 LQKENI. V was clipped by 3 bases and J by 2 bases, with 13 bases between them. The CDR3 loop spans 15 amino acids. DNA of the CDR3: TGTGCCAGCTCACCGCCTGGACGGTCAAACACTGAAGCTTTCTTT. As protein: CASSPPGRSNTEAFF.

This clonotype was detected ten times or more. The chain recombines TRBV12-3 or TRBV12-4 with TRBJ2-2; TRBD1 matches 7 bases. V trimming: 6 bases; J trimming: 0 bases; junction bases outside the gene matches: 7. The CDR3 spans 16 residues. The CDR3 coding sequence is TGTGCCAGCAGCTACGGTACAGGGGCGAACACCGGGGAGCTGTTTTTT. It codes for CASSYGTGANTGELFF.

The V gene is TRBV28, the J gene TRBJ2-3; 10 bases align to TRBD2. V lost 5 bases to trimming and J lost 2 bases; unmatched junction nucleotides: 4. The CDR3 runs to 15 residues. Germline V gene sequence: CDR1 MDHEN, CDR2 SYDVKM. CDR3 DNA: TGTGCCAGCAGTGGACTAGCGGAGATCACAGATACGCAGTATTTT. Its translation is CASSGLAEITDTQYF.

In this sample, this clonotype turned up a few times. The gene calls are TRBV11-2 and TRBJ2-7, with 13 bases matching TRBD2. This CDR3 contains 18 residues. The V gene end was trimmed by 6 bases and the J gene end by 1 base; junction bases not matched to a gene: 12. Germline V gives CDR1 SGHAT, CDR2 FQNNGV. This CDR3 reads CASSFGLAGVPFSYEQYF. Here the CDR3 DNA reads TGTGCCAGCAGTTTCGGACTAGCGGGGGTCCCATTTTCCTACGAGCAGTACTTC.

V gene TRBV2 combines with J gene TRBJ2-3; D gene unclear. CDR1 is SNHLY and CDR2 is FYNNEI in the germline V gene. This CDR3 contains 15 residues. V lost 2 bases and J lost 2, with 11 bases in between. CDR3 bases: TGTGCCAGCAGTGAAAGTAGCTCAGTCACAGATACGCAGTATTTT. Protein: CASSESSSVTDTQYF.

This clonotype was picked up many times. An end of the junction does not agree with germline; a read error may underlie this. V is TRBV7-3 and J is TRBJ2-1; 8 bases agree with TRBD2. The CDR3 covers 13 residues. In germline, CDR1 is SGHTA, CDR2 FQGTGA. CDR3 residues: CASSSPGTREYVF. DNA of the CDR3: TGTGCCAGCAGCTCGCCCGGGACTAGAGAGTATGTCTTC.